This T cell receptor (beta chain) was observed in a study of cytomegalovirus exposure and HLA in healthy donors. V trimming: 5 bases; J trimming: 9 bases; junction bases outside the gene matches: 12. The CDR3 totals 15 residues. The germline CDR1 and CDR2 sequences are SGHTA and FQGTGA. Libraries were prepared by immunoSEQ multiplex PCR; TCRdb keeps only in-frame clonotypes and omits some of them. The sample consists of about 330,000 clones, just over 85% of them appearing once. The TCR sequence derives from a woman under 30 in good health and CMV-seronegative. The V call is TRBV7-3, the J call TRBJ2-7; 11 bases are a match to TRBD2. The sequenced sample consisted of PBMCs. CDR3 residues: CASSPGTSGGSGQYF. The CDR3 nucleotides read TGTGCCAGCAGCCCGGGGACTAGCGGAGGGAGCGGGCAGTACTTC.